This T cell receptor (beta chain) appears in the sequencing data of a study of OX40 agonist ivuxolimab in advanced cancers. The repertoire was sequenced with immunoSEQ multiplex PCR; TCRdb's copy has only in-frame clones and lacks some. The repertoire holds more than 75,000 clones, with 80% to 90% as singletons. Germline CDR1 MNHEY, CDR2 SMNVEV (reference sequence). This CDR3 comprises 16 residues. V gave up 2 bases and J gave up 5 bases; unmatched junction bases: 8. The gene calls are TRBV27 and TRBJ2-5; 10 nucleotides align to TRBD2. Sequences were derived from CD4+ or CD8+ T cells sorted from blood, sampled in a trial of the OX40 agonist ivuxolimab. The clonotype was recovered from an adult with an advanced solid tumor such as melanoma, head and neck, liver or kidney cancer. The CDR3 spells CASSLRAGGPEETQYF. As DNA, the CDR3 is TGTGCCAGCAGTTTAAGAGCGGGAGGGCCGGAGGAGACCCAGTACTTC.